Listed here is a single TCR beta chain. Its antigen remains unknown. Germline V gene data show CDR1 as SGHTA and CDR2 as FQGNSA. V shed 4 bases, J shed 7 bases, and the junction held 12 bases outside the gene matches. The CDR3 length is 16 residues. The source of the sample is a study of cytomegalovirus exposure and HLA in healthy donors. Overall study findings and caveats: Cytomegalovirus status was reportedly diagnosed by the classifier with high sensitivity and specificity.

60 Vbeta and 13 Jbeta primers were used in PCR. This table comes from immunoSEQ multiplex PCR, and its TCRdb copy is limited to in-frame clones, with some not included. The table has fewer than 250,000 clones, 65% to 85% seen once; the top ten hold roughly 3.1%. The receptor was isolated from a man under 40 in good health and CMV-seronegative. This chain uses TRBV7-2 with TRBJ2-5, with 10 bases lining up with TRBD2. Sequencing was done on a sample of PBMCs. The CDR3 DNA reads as TGTGCCAGCAGCTCCCCACTAGCGGGGATATATGGGACCCAGTACTTC. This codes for CASSSPLAGIYGTQYF.